What follows are 18 T cell receptor beta chains derived from one specimen sequenced in a study of PD-L1 blockade in urothelial cancer. This table comes from immunoSEQ multiplex PCR, and its TCRdb copy is limited to in-frame clones, with some not included. The sample records under 60,000 clones, under 90% being singletons. This sample's time point: pretreatment peripheral blood. The sample consisted of PBMCs, taken around atezolizumab (anti-PD-L1) treatment. These receptors originate from a man aged 70 or older with urothelial cancer.

This chain joins TRBV28 and TRBJ2-2; 7 nucleotides agree with TRBD1. Looked up from germline, CDR1 is MDHEN and CDR2 is SYDVKM. The CDR3 consists of 13 residues. V lost 6 bases, J lost 8 bases, and 6 bases stayed unmatched. The CDR3 DNA reads TGTGCCAGCAGGGCAGGGGGTTCAGGGGAGCTGTTTTTT. Its protein product is CASRAGGSGELFF.

This chain uses TRBV12-2 with TRBJ1-2; the tabulated D call, TRBD1, remains unverified against the DNA. TRBV12-2 represents a pseudogene. The length of the CDR3 is 14 residues. CDR3 DNA sequence: TGTGCAAGTCGCGCGGACAGGGCTAACTATGGCTACACCTTC. Translated: CASRADRANYGYTF.

This sequence joins TRBV18 and TRBJ1-6; 10 nucleotides match TRBD1. Trimming removed 6 bases from V and 7 bases from J; junction bases left unmatched: 9. The V gene's germline CDR1 is KGHSH and CDR2 LQKENI. The CDR3 sequence is 16 residues long. CDR3 sequence: CASSQDRGQKNSPLHF. The CDR3 DNA reads as TGTGCCAGCTCGCAAGACAGGGGGCAAAAAAATTCACCCCTCCACTTT.

The chain recombines TRBV28 with TRBJ1-4; D possibly corresponds to TRBD1 (5 bases). The germline V gene has CDR1 MDHEN and CDR2 SYDVKM. The V end lost 7 bases, the J end lost 3 bases, and 12 bases lay between the germline ends. The CDR3 contains 14 residues. DNA for the CDR3: TGTGCCAGCATCGCCCAGGGATCTAATGAAAAACTGTTTTTT. Translating gives CASIAQGSNEKLFF.

V is TRBV2 and J is TRBJ2-1; D might be TRBD2 (6 bases). Germline assignment: CDR1 SNHLY and CDR2 FYNNEI. V was pared by 6 bases and J by 7 bases, with 10 bases between. This CDR3 spans 12 amino acids. CDR3 in amino acids: CASRTGRNEQFF. The DNA of the CDR3 is TGTGCCAGCAGAACCGGGAGAAATGAGCAGTTCTTC.

There are a few counts of this clone. This chain links TRBV5-1 with TRBJ2-5; TRBD2 is a possible D gene (6 bases). Germline CDR1 is SGHRS and CDR2 is YFSETQ. V was pared by 0 bases and J by 0 bases, with 12 bases between. CDR3 length: 16 amino acids. CDR3 sequence: CASSLVLGSYQETQYF. The DNA of the CDR3 is TGCGCCAGCAGCTTGGTCCTCGGGAGCTACCAAGAGACCCAGTACTTC.

This chain links TRBV7-3 with TRBJ1-1, with TRBD1 as a possible D gene (6 bases). Trimming took off 6 bases at V and 5 bases at J, with 22 bases between the two ends. The CDR3 sequence is 16 residues long. CDR1 is SGHTA and CDR2 is FQGTGA in the germline V gene. As DNA, the CDR3 is TGTGCCAGCAGTTCCGGGGGGTATGGGCAGGGGACTGAAGCTTTCTTT. Amino acids: CASSSGGYGQGTEAFF.

This sequence joins TRBV29-1 and TRBJ2-1; 7 bases align to TRBD1. Trimming removed 4 bases from V and 7 bases from J; junction bases left unmatched: 10. CDR1 is SQVTM, CDR2 ANQGSEA, per germline. The CDR3 sequence is 14 residues long. The CDR3 here is CSVVLPGTVNEQFF. CDR3 sequence (DNA): TGCAGCGTTGTACTGCCAGGGACAGTGAATGAGCAGTTCTTC.

This clone was detected once. CDR3 sequence: CASKRGGGETQYF. CDR3 in DNA: TGTGCCAGCAAACGCGGGGGGGGAGAGACCCAGTACTTC. V gene TRBV27 combines with J gene TRBJ2-5; 9 bases fit TRBD2. Germline V CDR1 and CDR2: MNHEY, SMNVEV (reference sequence). Trimming at V came to 7 bases and at J to 4 bases, leaving 4 bases not matched to a gene. There are 13 residues in the CDR3.

This clone was counted between two and nine times. V usage is TRBV5-6 and J usage is TRBJ2-1, with D tentatively TRBD2 (6 bases). The CDR3 contains 14 residues. Per germline, CDR1 SGHDT and CDR2 YYEEEE. Trimming removed 3 bases from V and 7 bases from J, with 14 bases in between. DNA of the CDR3: TGTGCCAGCAGCTGGGACTTCCGCGGAAATGAGCAGTTCTTC. Protein: CASSWDFRGNEQFF.

This clone was counted once. V gene TRBV28 combines with J gene TRBJ2-7; maybe TRBD1 (5 bases). The CDR3 sequence is 15 residues long. V was shortened by 6 bases and J by 0 bases, with 15 bases between the two germline ends. CDR1 and CDR2 (germline): MDHEN, SYDVKM. CDR3 sequence (DNA): TGTGCCAGCAGGATAAGCAGGGCAGGCTCCTACGAGCAGTACTTC. Translation gives CASRISRAGSYEQYF.

The chain uses TRBV4-2 and TRBJ1-2, with a possible D match to TRBD1 (6 bases). Germline loops: CDR1 LGHNA, CDR2 YNFKEQ. Trimming removed 4 bases from V and 8 bases from J, with 14 bases in between. The CDR3 runs to 13 residues. CDR3 region: CASSRIKGEGYTF. In DNA form, the CDR3 reads TGTGCCAGCAGCCGGATTAAGGGGGAAGGCTACACCTTC.

This clone was counted a single time. V usage is TRBV7-3 and J usage is TRBJ1-1, with D hard to call. The CDR3 covers 13 residues. Trimming took 10 bases from V and 1 from J, leaving 13 bases between them. CDR1 SGHTA and CDR2 FQGTGA come from the germline V gene. The CDR3 DNA reads TGTGCCACCCGACTCACTAGGAACACTGAAGCTTTCTTT. Protein: CATRLTRNTEAFF.

V is TRBV29-1 and J is TRBJ2-1, with TRBD2 identical over 10 bases. Germline CDR1 is SQVTM and CDR2 is ANQGSEA. Losses at the gene ends were 5 bases for V and 6 bases for J; bases not matched to a gene: 7. The CDR3 is 14 residues long. CDR3 in DNA: TGCAGCGTTATCAGGGCTAGCGGGAGCAATGAGCAGTTCTTC. It yields the protein CSVIRASGSNEQFF.

V usage is TRBV7-7 and J usage is TRBJ2-2, with 8 positions matching TRBD1. The CDR3 loop spans 15 amino acids. Germline values: CDR1 SSHAT, CDR2 FNYEAQ (reference sequence). The V gene end was trimmed by 6 bases and the J gene end by 1 base; junction bases not matched to a gene: 4. The CDR3 loop reads CASSPGQGNTGELFF. DNA for the CDR3: TGTGCCAGCAGTCCAGGACAGGGGAACACCGGGGAGCTGTTTTTT.

V is TRBV7-2 and J is TRBJ1-5; D is unclear. Trimming pared 2 bases from V and 8 bases from J, leaving 10 bases between. Germline V lookup: CDR1 SGHTA, CDR2 FQGNSA. This CDR3 comprises 13 residues. The CDR3 DNA sequence: TGTGCCAGCAGCTTAAGTGACGGGAAGCCCCAGCATTTT. Its translation: CASSLSDGKPQHF.

The chain has TRBV7-9 and TRBJ1-1, with a possible D match to TRBD1 (5 bases). V was trimmed by 6 bases and J by 2 bases, leaving 13 bases between them. CDR3 size: 14 residues. Germline V gene lookup returns CDR1 SEHNR and CDR2 FQNEAQ (reference sequence). For the CDR3, the DNA is TGTGCCAGCAGGATGACAGAAGCAAACACTGAAGCTTTCTTT. Amino acid sequence: CASRMTEANTEAFF.

The chain joins TRBV19 to TRBJ2-7, with D unclear. This CDR3 has 14 residues. The V and J ends lost 0 bases and 2 bases respectively, with 8 bases between them. From germline, CDR1 is LNHDA and CDR2 SQIVND (reference sequence). This chain's CDR3 is CASSIDTETYEQYF. Here the CDR3 DNA reads TGTGCCAGTAGTATAGACACAGAGACCTACGAGCAGTACTTC.